Listed below are T cell receptor beta chains from one sample, sequenced in a study of cytomegalovirus exposure and HLA in healthy donors. The protocol was immunoSEQ multiplex PCR, while the TCRdb copy is restricted to in-frame clones and leaves out a portion. The table lists tens of thousands of clones, 94% of them singletons, with about 2.1% in the top ten. What was sequenced was PBMCs. The receptors stem from a woman under 30 in good health and CMV-seropositive. The conserved cysteine and the conserved F or W are not part of the CDR3 here.

>TRBV6-6|TRBJ2-1
ASSRTSGRSYNEQF
>TRBV6-5|TRBJ1-2
ASSLSTGGVGYT
>TRBV7-8|TRBJ1-1
ASSLQGSVNTEAF
>TRBV7-2|TRBJ2-1
ASSPGGGSYNEQF
>TRBV5-6|TRBJ1-1
ASSLVGATMNTEAF
>TRBV4-1|TRBJ2-7
ASSQYRQGSYEQY
>TRBV7-8|TRBJ1-1
ASSRLPVAEAF
>TRBV5-1|TRBJ2-1
ASSLGLAGGPSNEQF
>TRBV7-6|TRBJ2-6
ASSADRDSGANVLT
>TRBV29-1|TRBJ1-2
SVGQGWDGYT
>TRBV30|TRBJ1-5
AWSGGPGEPQH
>TRBV2|TRBJ1-2
ASLSGTSANYGYT
>TRBV5-1|TRBJ1-5
ASSLEAGANQPQH
>TRBV28|TRBJ1-5
ASSLSVLPTNQPQH
>TRBV29-1|TRBJ2-2
SVATGGTGELF
>TRBV9|TRBJ1-5
ASSAQGLGNQPQH
>TRBV7-8|TRBJ2-2
ASSLLSQGGTGELF
>TRBV4-1|TRBJ2-7
ASSQKVAAAVTYEQY
>TRBV27|TRBJ1-4
ASSDTGHNNEKLF
>TRBV27|TRBJ2-1
ASSFGSSYNEQF
>TRBV28|TRBJ1-2
ASSFVTGGGYT
>TRBV7-8|TRBJ1-4
ASSLREQGTWF
>TRBV9|TRBJ2-1
ASSVSTYNEQF
>TRBV5-1|TRBJ2-5
ASSLFRLPGETQY
>TRBV4-3|TRBJ1-1
ASSHKSTGQGFAEAF
>TRBV10-2|TRBJ2-1
ASNPRGGNEQF
>TRBV11-2|TRBJ2-4
ASSQGTLAKNIQY
>TRBV6-6|TRBJ2-4
ASTSDSETAKNIQY
>TRBV29-1|TRBJ1-5
SVEISPGQPQH
>TRBV21-1|TRBJ2-7
ASSKQANYEQY
>TRBV9|TRBJ1-6
ASKGANSPLH
>TRBV19|TRBJ2-1
ASSDLAGDVDEQF
>TRBV6-5|TRBJ1-2
ASSYSRGTDIYGYT
>TRBV19|TRBJ1-5
ASSIGEGNQPQH
>TRBV10-3|TRBJ1-5
AISEGQGSNQPQH
>TRBV5-1|TRBJ2-1
ASSLGLAGGILSYNEQF
>TRBV7-8|TRBJ2-1
ASSLAGREGGNEQF
>TRBV4-1|TRBJ2-2
ASSQRVGELF
>TRBV30|TRBJ2-5
AWRTGGGGETQY
>TRBV19|TRBJ1-5
ASSGGADQPQH
>TRBV25-1|TRBJ2-7
ASSGGLAVSYEQY
>TRBV7-2|TRBJ2-1
ASSRDWREVLNEQF
>TRBV5-6|TRBJ2-6
ASSLVRAGANVLT